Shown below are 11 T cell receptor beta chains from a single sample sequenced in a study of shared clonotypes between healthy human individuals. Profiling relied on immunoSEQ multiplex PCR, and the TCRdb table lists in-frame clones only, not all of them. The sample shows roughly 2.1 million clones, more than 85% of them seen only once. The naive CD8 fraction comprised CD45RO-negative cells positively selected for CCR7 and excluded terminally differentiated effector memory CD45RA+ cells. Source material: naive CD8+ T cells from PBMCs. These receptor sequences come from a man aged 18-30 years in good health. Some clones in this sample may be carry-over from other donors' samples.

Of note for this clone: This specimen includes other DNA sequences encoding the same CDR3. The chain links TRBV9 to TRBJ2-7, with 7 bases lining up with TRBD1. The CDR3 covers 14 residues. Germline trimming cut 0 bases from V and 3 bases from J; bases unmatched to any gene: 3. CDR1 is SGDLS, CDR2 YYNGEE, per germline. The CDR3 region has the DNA TGTGCCAGCAGCGTAGCCGGGACAGACTACGAGCAGTACTTC. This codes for CASSVAGTDYEQYF.

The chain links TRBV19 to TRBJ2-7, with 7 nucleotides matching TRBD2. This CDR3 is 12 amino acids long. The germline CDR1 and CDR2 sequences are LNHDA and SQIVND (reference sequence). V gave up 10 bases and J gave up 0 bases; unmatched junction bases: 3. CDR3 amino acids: CATSGDSYEQYF. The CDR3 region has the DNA TGTGCCACGAGCGGGGACTCCTACGAGCAGTACTTC.

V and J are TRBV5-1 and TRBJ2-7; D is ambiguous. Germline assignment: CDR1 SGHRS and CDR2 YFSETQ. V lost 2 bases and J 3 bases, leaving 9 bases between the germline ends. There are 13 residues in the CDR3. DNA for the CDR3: TGCGCCAGCAGCTTTTTGGGCATCTACGAGCAGTACTTC. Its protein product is CASSFLGIYEQYF.

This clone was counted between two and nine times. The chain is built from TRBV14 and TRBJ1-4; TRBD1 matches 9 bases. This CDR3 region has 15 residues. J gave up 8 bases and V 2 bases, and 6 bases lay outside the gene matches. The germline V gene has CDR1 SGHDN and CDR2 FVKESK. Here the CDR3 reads CASSQRTGALEKLFF. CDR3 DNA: TGTGCCAGCAGCCAAAGGACAGGGGCCCTGGAAAAACTGTTTTTT. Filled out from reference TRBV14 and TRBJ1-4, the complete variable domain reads EAGVTQFPSHSVIEKGQTVTLRCDPISGHDNLYWYRRVMGKEIKFLLHFVKESKQDESGMPNNRFLAERTGGTYSTLKVQPAELEDSGVYFCASSQRTGALEKLFFGSGTQLSVL.

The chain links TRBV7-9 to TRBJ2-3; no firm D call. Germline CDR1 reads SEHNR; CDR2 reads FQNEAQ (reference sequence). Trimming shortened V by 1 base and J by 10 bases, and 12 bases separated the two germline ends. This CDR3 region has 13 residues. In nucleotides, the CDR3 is TGTGCCAGCAGCTTAGAGGTGCTCGAGTCGCAGTATTTT. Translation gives CASSLEVLESQYF.

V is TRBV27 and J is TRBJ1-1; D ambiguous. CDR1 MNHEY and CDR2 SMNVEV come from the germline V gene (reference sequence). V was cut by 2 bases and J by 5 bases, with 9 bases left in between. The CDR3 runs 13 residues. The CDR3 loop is CASSLDTGTEAFF. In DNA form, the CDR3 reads TGTGCCAGCAGTTTAGACACGGGGACTGAAGCTTTCTTT.

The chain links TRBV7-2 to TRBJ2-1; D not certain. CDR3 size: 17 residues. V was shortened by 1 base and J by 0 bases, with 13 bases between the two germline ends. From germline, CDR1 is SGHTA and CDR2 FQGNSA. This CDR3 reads CASSLDVAWYSYNEQFF. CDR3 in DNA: TGTGCCAGCAGCTTAGACGTAGCATGGTACTCCTACAATGAGCAGTTCTTC.

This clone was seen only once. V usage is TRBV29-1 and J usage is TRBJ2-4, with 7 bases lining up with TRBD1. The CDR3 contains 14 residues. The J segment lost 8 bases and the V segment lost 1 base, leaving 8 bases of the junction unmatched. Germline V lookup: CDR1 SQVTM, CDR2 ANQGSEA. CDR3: CSVEGTGVSDIQYF. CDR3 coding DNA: TGCAGCGTTGAAGGTACAGGGGTTAGTGACATTCAGTACTTC.

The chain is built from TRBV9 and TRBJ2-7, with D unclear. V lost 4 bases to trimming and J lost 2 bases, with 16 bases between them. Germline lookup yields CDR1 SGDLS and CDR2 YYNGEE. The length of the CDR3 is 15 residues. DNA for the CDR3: TGTGCCAGCAGCACTACACCCGACAAAACCTACGAGCAGTACTTC. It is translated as CASSTTPDKTYEQYF.

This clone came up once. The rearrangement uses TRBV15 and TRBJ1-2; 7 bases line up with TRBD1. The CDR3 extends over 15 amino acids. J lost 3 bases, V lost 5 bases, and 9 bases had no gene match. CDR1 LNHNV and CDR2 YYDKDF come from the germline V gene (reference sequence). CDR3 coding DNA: TGTGCCACCAGCGGAGGACTTGGACAGGACTATGGCTACACCTTC. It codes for CATSGGLGQDYGYTF.

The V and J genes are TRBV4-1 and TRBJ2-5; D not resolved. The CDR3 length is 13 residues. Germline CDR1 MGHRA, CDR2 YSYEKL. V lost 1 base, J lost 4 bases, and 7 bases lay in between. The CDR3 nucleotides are TGCGCCAGCAGCCAAGTATCGGGAGAGACCCAGTACTTC. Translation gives CASSQVSGETQYF.